These T cell receptor beta chains were read from a single sample in a study of cytomegalovirus exposure and HLA in healthy donors. Assay used: immunoSEQ multiplex PCR; TCRdb lists only in-frame clones, some missing. The sample records around 170,000 clones, 80% being singletons. The specimen sequenced was PBMCs. These receptors came from a woman in her thirties in good health and CMV-seronegative. CDR3s include the opening cysteine and the closing phenylalanine or tryptophan. Where a row states a size, it is once, few, many or the class of an expanded clone; other rows omit it.

clone size,V gene,J gene,CDR3 protein
-,TRBV5-1,TRBJ2-3,CASSYTSGGSTDTQYF
-,TRBV5-6,TRBJ1-1,CASSLDAGGTLYSGAFF
-,TRBV2,TRBJ2-6,CASTPTGGAGANVLTF
few,TRBV7-3,TRBJ2-2,CASSLNPREVIGELFF
-,TRBV7-9,TRBJ2-1,CASSFERGGGPAGEQFF
-,TRBV5-1,TRBJ2-4,CASSLGEGGDIQYF
-,TRBV7-2,TRBJ2-5,CASSLSAGQETQYF
-,TRBV29-1,TRBJ1-4,CSARDRGPANEKLFF
-,TRBV18,TRBJ1-1,CASSRDRVDVDTEAFF
once,TRBV7-9,TRBJ1-5,CASSLGRGDGNQPQHF
-,TRBV2,TRBJ1-5,CASSERGRQANQPQHF
-,TRBV10-3,TRBJ2-7,CAISERSQGLNEQYF
-,TRBV6-4,TRBJ2-7,CASSDGIRYEQYF
-,TRBV2,TRBJ1-5,CASRDTGTGPGQPQHF
-,TRBV25-1,TRBJ2-6,CASSPRGSGANVLTF
few,TRBV5-1,TRBJ2-3,CASSYGAVHYSDTQYF
-,TRBV2,TRBJ2-7,CASSNRVQVYEQYF
-,TRBV6-1,TRBJ1-5,CASSDRDPSNQPQHF
-,TRBV7-2,TRBJ2-7,CASSLGIRGSYEQYF
-,TRBV2,TRBJ2-1,CASRGTGAYNEQFF
-,TRBV19,TRBJ1-2,CASSMTGVGYTF
-,TRBV5-1,TRBJ2-7,CASSGGLAGSNEQYF
-,TRBV2,TRBJ1-1,CASSATDSLNTEAFF
once,TRBV9,TRBJ1-6,CASSVEGGRNSPLHF
-,TRBV6-6,TRBJ1-3,CASSYVTVSGNTIYF
-,TRBV19,TRBJ1-3,CASTPGYSGNTIYF
-,TRBV5-6,TRBJ1-4,CASSLFRVKNEKLFF
-,TRBV6-5,TRBJ2-4,CASSYAGGAKNIQYF
-,TRBV6-1,TRBJ1-1,CASSEFGGNTEAFF
-,TRBV6-5,TRBJ2-5,CASSSYTSQTQYF
-,TRBV4-1,TRBJ1-4,CASSIIFGEKLFF
-,TRBV4-1,TRBJ1-4,CASSQLPGQLTEKLFF
-,TRBV5-4,TRBJ1-1,CASSLEAGNTEAFF
once,TRBV7-2,TRBJ2-7,CASSVDRDEQYF
few,TRBV4-1,TRBJ2-7,CASSLGTGYYEQYF
-,TRBV11-3,TRBJ2-7,CASSLVMRTGEYEQYF
-,TRBV28,TRBJ2-5,CVTQSQETQYF
-,TRBV2,TRBJ1-1,CASTEQWNTEAFF
-,TRBV6-5,TRBJ2-5,CASSYSTAGGEETQYF
-,TRBV9,TRBJ2-4,CASSRGGMEDIQYF
-,TRBV7-2,TRBJ2-7,CASRPLGSGEQYF